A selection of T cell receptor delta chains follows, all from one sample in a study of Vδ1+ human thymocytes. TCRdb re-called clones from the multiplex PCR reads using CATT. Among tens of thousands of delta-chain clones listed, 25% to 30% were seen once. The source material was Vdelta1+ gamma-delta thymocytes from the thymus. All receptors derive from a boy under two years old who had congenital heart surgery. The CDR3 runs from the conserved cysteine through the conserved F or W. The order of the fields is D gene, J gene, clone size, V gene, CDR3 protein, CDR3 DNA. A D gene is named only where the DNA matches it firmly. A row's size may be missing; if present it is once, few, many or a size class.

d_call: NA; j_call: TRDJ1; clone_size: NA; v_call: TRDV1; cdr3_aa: CALGERCALPSHQSEHIF; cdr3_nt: TGTGCTCTTGGGGAACGGTGCGCACTGCCGTCACACCAGTCGGAACACATCTTT
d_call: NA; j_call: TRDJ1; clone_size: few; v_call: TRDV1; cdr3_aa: CALGGGLPHTDKLIF; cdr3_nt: TGTGCTCTTGGGGGGGGACTTCCTCACACCGATAAACTCATCTTT
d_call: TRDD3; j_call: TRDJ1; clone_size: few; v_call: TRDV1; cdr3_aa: CALGELATRLVLIPGGDYTDKLIF; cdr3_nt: TGTGCTCTTGGGGAACTAGCGACCCGCCTTGTCCTGATCCCTGGGGGAGATTACACCGATAAACTCATCTTT
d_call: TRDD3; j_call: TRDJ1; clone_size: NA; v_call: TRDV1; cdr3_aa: CALGVHPSPYWGIRTDKLIF; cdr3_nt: TGTGCTCTTGGGGTCCACCCCTCCCCGTACTGGGGGATACGGACCGATAAACTCATCTTT
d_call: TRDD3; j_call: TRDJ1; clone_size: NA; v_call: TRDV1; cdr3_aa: CALGEPPPVGDIYTDKLIF; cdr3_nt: TGTGCTCTTGGGGAACCACCTCCGGTGGGGGATATTTACACCGATAAACTCATCTTT
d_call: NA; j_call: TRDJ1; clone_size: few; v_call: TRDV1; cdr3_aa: CALGEEHGPLNRSLLEISDKLIF; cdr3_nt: TGTGCTCTTGGGGAGGAGCACGGCCCCTTAAATCGCTCACTGTTGGAAATTTCCGATAAACTCATCTTT
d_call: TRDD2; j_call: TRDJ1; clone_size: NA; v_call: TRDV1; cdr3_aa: CALGARPSFTDKLIF; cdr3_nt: TGTGCTCTTGGGGCAAGGCCTTCCTTCACCGATAAACTCATCTTT
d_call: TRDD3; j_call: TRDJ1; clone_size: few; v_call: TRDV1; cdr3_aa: CALGELLGDTNRYTDKLIF; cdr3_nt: TGTGCTCTTGGGGAACTCCTGGGGGATACTAACCGGTACACCGATAAACTCATCTTT
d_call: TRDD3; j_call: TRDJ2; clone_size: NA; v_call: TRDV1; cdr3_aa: CALGGLSNGHNRLWGTAQLFF; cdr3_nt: TGTGCTCTTGGGGGACTTTCTAACGGGCATAACCGACTCTGGGGGACGGCACAACTCTTCTTT
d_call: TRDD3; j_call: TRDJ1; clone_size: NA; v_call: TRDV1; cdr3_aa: CALGELNRKDWGSETFIDKLIF; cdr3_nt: TGTGCTCTTGGGGAACTTAACCGTAAGGACTGGGGGAGCGAAACATTCATCGATAAACTCATCTTT
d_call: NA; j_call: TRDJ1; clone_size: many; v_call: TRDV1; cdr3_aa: CALGERIQYTDKLIF; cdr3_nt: TGTGCTCTTGGGGAACGCATTCAGTACACCGATAAACTCATCTTT
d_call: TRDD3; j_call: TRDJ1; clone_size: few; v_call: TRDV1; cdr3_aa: CALGVPRVHEGLLGADKLIF; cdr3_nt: TGTGCTCTTGGGGTCCCGAGGGTTCACGAGGGACTACTGGGGGCCGATAAGCTCATCTTT
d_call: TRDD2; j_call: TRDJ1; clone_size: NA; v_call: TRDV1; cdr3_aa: CALGIPIPTLLRPTLTSALPRKLIF; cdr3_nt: TGTGCTCTTGGAATCCCCATTCCTACGTTACTCCGTCCCACCCTTACTTCCGCGCTACCCCGCAAACTCATCTTT
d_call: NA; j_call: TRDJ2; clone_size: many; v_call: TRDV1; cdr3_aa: CALGEPYSGIPSAQLFF; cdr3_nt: TGTGCTCTTGGGGAACCGTACTCCGGGATTCCCTCAGCACAACTCTTCTTT
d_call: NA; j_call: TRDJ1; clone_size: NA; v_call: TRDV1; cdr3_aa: CALGELAPLKLIF; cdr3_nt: TGTGCCCTTGGGGAACTAGCTCCTCTTAAACTCATCTTT
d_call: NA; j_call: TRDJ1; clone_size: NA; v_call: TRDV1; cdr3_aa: CALGSPGGTTYGTYTDKLIF; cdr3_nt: TGTGCTCTTGGGTCCCCGGGAGGGACAACCTACGGGACGTACACCGATAAACTCATCTTT
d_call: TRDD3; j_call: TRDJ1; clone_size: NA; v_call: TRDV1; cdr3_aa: CALTTRLGDTVDKLIF; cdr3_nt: TGTGCTCTTACTACAAGACTGGGGGATACGGTCGATAAACTCATCTTT
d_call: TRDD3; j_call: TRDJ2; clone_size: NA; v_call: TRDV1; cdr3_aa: CALPPSDRTGGFALTAQLFF; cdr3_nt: TGTGCTCTCCCTCCATCCGATCGTACTGGGGGTTTTGCTTTGACAGCACAACTCTTCTTT
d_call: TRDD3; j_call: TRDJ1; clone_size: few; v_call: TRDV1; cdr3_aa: CAHGEFVVLGGNTDKLIF; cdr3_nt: TGTGCTCATGGGGAATTCGTTGTACTGGGGGGAAACACCGATAAACTCATCTTT
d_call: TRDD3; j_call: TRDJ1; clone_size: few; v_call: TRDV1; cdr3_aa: CALGAWAEIPRGIRRPLWTDKLIF; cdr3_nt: TGTGCTCTTGGGGCATGGGCAGAGATTCCTCGGGGGATACGTCGCCCCCTCTGGACCGATAAACTCATCTTT
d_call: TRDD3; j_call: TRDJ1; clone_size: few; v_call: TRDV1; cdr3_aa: CALGELGPRSPKILGAYTDKLIF; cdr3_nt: TGTGCTCTTGGGGAACTTGGCCCCCGATCCCCCAAGATACTGGGGGCTTACACCGATAAACTCATCTTT
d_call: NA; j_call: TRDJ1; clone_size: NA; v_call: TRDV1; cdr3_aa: CALGVSLPLVTSHTDKLIF; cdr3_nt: TGTGCTCTTGGGGTTTCCCTTCCCCTTGTCACCTCTCACACCGATAAACTCATCTTT
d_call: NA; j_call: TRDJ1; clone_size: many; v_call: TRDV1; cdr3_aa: CALGATGGTVTDKLIF; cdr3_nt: TGTGCTCTTGGTGCTACGGGGGGTACAGTCACCGATAAACTCATCTTT
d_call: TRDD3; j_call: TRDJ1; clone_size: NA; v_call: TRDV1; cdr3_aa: CALGELGGMARIRPEDTDKLIF; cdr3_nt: TGTGCTCTTGGGGAACTAGGTGGAATGGCAAGGATACGACCGGAGGACACCGATAAACTCATCTTT
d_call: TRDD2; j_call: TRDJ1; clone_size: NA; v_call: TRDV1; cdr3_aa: CALGLPTRDSYTDKLIF; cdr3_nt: TGTGCTCTCGGCCTTCCTACGCGGGATAGCTACACCGATAAACTCATCTTT
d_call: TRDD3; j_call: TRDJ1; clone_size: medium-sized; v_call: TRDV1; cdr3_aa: CALGDSSWGIRFLSDKLIF; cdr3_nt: TGTGCTCTTGGGGACAGCTCCTGGGGGATACGCTTCCTATCGGATAAACTCATCTTT
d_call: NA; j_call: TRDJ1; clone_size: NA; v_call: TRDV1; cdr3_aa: CALGTLGRGPPYTDKLIF; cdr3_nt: TGTGCTCTTGGGACCCTGGGGAGGGGCCCACCGTACACCGATAAACTCATCTTT
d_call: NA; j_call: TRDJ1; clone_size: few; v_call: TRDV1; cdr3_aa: CALGVKAFLTTGGRTDKLIF; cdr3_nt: TGTGCTCTTGGGGTAAAGGCCTTCCTAACTACTGGGGGTCGTACCGATAAACTCATCTTT
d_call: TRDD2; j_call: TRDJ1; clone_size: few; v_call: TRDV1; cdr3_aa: CALGELPPSYTKLIF; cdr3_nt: TGTGCTCTTGGGGAACTTCCCCCTTCCTATACGAAACTCATCTTT
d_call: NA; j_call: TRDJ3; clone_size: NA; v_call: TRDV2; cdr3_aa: CACDNLTSLSSWDTRQMFF; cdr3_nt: TGTGCCTGTGATAACCTAACTAGCCTGAGCTCCTGGGACACCCGACAGATGTTTTTC
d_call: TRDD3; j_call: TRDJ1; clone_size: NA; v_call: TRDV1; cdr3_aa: CALGTNSYWGIHYTDKLIF; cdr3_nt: TGTGCTCTTGGGACAAATTCCTACTGGGGGATACACTACACCGATAAACTCATCTTT
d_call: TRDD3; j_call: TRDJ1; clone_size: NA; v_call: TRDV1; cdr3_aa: CALGESYPASPTINILGDCGYNDKLIF; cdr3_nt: TGTGCTCTTGGGGAATCGTACCCCGCCTCACCTACCATTAACATACTGGGGGATTGCGGGTACAACGATAAACTCATCTTT
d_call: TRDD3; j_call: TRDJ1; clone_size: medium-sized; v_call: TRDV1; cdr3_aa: CALGELPTVLGDSFGDKLIF; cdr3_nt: TGTGCTCTTGGGGAACTTCCTACAGTACTGGGGGATAGTTTTGGCGATAAACTCATCTTT
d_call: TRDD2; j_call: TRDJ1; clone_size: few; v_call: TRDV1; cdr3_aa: CALGPRNPFLQGGDYTDKLIF; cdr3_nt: TGTGCTCTTGGGCCCAGAAACCCCTTCCTACAAGGGGGGGACTACACCGATAAACTCATCTTT
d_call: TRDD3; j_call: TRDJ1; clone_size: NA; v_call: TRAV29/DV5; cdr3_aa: CAYLLGIIMVHSSDKLIF; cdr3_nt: TGTGCGTACTTACTGGGGATAATAATGGTCCATTCGTCCGATAAACTCATCTTT
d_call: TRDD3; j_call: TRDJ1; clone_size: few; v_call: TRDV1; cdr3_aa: CALGEASSGGPKYTDKLIF; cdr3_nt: TGTGCTCTTGGGGAAGCTTCCTCTGGGGGACCTAAGTACACCGATAAACTCATCTTT
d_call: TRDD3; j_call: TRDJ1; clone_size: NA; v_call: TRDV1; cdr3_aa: CALGERDGPPTLGDKVLIF; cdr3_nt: TGTGCTCTTGGGGAACGAGATGGACCTCCTACACTGGGGGATAAGGTACTCATCTTT
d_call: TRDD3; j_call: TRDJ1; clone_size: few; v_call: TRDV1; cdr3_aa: CALGEAMGDSHTDKLIF; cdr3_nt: TGTGCTCTTGGGGAAGCTATGGGGGATTCACACACCGATAAACTCATCTTT
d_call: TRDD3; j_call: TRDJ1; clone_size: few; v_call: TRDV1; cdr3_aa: CALGGLVPGEGWGMPHTDKLIF; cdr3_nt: TGTGCTCTTGGGGGACTAGTTCCCGGAGAGGGCTGGGGGATGCCCCACACCGATAAACTCATCTTT
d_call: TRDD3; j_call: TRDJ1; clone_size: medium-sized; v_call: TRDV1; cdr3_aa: CALGEGRRTGGCPTDKLIF; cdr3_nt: TGTGCTCTTGGGGAAGGGCGCCGTACTGGGGGATGCCCCACCGATAAACTCATCTTT
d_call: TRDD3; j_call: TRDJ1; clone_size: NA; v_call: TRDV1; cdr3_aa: CALGDSFRTGDTKLIF; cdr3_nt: TGTGCTCTTGGGGACAGCTTCCGAACTGGGGATACGAAACTCATCTTT
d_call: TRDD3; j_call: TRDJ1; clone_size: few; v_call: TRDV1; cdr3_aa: CALGEQREVPRGIRNTDKLIF; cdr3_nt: TGTGCTCTTGGGGAACAGAGGGAGGTCCCACGGGGGATACGAAACACCGATAAACTCATCTTT
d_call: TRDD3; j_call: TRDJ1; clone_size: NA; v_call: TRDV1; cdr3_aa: CALGEFPTSSILGDKRGSHDKLIF; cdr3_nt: TGTGCTCTTGGGGAATTCCCTACTTCCTCGATACTGGGGGATAAGAGGGGTAGCCACGATAAACTCATCTTT
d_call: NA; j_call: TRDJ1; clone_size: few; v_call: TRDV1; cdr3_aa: CALGEPKPSPYTDKLIF; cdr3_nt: TGTGCTCTTGGGGAACCCAAGCCTTCTCCTTACACCGATAAACTCATCTTT
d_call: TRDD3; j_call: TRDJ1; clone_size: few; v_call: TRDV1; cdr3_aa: CALEEGHSLLGDGDKLIF; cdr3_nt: TGTGCTCTTGAGGAAGGCCACTCTTTACTGGGGGATGGCGATAAACTCATCTTT
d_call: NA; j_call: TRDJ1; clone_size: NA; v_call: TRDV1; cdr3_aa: CALGDTPRGNFLIGNRHWGSAKLIF; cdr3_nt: TGTGCTCTTGGGGACACTCCCAGGGGTAACTTCCTTATAGGGAACAGACATTGGGGATCGGCTAAACTCATCTTT
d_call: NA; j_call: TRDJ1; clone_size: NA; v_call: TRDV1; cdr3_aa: CALGERWGILQGGYTDKLIF; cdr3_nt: TGTGCTCTTGGGGAACGCTGGGGTATACTTCAAGGGGGGTACACCGATAAACTCATCTTT
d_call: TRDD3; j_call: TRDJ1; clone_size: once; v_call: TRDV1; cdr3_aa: CALGELGPLRWPHWGIERATGYTDKLIF; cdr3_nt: TGTGCTCTTGGGGAACTCGGTCCCCTACGATGGCCACACTGGGGGATAGAGAGGGCTACGGGGTACACCGATAAACTCATCTTT
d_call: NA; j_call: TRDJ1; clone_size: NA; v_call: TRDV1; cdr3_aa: CALGELTDGVWSQDTTHTDKLIF; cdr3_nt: TGTGCTCTTGGGGAACTGACTGACGGGGTGTGGTCCCAGGATACAACACACACCGATAAACTCATCTTT
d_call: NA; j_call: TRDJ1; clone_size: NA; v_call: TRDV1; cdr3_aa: CALGEPHNGLPGKPIF; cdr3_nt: TGTGCTCTTGGGGAGCCACACAACGGCCTCCCCGGCAAACCCATCTTT
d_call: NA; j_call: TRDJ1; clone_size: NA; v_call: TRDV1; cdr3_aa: CALGELRLGDPSPDKLIF; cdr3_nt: TGTGCTCTTGGGGAACTCCGTCTTGGGGATCCGAGTCCCGATAAACTCATCTTT
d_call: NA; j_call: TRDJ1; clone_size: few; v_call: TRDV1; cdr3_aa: CALGIPTALRTDKLIF; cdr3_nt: TGTGCTCTTGGGATACCCACGGCACTTAGGACCGATAAACTCATCTTT
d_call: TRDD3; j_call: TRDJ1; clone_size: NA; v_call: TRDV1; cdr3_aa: CALGERGNWGPTPQSTDKLIF; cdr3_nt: TGTGCTCTTGGGGAACGGGGGAACTGGGGACCTACACCCCAGTCCACCGATAAACTCATCTTT
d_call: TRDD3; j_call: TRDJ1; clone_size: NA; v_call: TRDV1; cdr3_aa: CALGEPPSSPGGYNTDKLIF; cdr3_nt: TGTGCTCTTGGGGAGCCCCCTTCCTCGCCTGGGGGATACAACACCGATAAACTCATCTTT
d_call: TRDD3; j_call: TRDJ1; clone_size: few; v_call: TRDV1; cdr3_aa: CALGELSTNWGTRRDKLIF; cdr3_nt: TGTGCTCTTGGGGAACTTTCTACGAACTGGGGGACAAGGAGGGATAAACTCATCTTT
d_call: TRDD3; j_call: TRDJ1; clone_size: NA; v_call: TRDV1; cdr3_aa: CALGGASYRGDLGDKLIF; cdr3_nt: TGTGCTCTTGGGGGCGCGAGCTACCGGGGGGATTTAGGCGATAAACTCATCTTT
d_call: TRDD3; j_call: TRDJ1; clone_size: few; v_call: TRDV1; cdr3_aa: CALGELGSSRTGVDADADKLIF; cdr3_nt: TGTGCTCTTGGGGAACTTGGGTCCTCACGTACTGGGGTTGATGCGGACGCCGATAAACTCATCTTT
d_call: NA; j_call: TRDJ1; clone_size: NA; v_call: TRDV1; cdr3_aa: CALGETFPVGGKLIF; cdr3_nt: TGTGCTCTTGGGGAGACTTTTCCAGTGGGGGGTAAACTCATCTTT
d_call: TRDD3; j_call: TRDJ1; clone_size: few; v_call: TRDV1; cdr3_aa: CALGELPTYWGMGELIF; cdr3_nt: TGTGCTCTTGGGGAACTTCCTACGTACTGGGGGATGGGGGAACTCATCTTT
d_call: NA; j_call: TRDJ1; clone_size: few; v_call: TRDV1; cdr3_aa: CALGEKTPPDRSGTDKLIF; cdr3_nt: TGTGCTCTTGGGGAAAAGACGCCCCCCGATCGCTCGGGGACCGATAAACTCATCTTT